This T cell receptor (beta chain) derives from a study of T cell changes during pregnancy in multiple sclerosis. This clone was picked up one time. Only in-frame clones appear in the TCRdb table, and some are missing; sequencing was by immunoSEQ multiplex PCR. Here the sample spans about 110,000 clones, around 93% being singletons. J gave up 4 bases and V 6 bases, and 8 bases lay outside the gene matches. CDR3 length: 15 residues. Germline-derived CDR1 and CDR2 are SGHRS and YFSETQ. The gene calls are TRBV5-1 and TRBJ1-5, with 9 bases that match TRBD1. The receptor was derived from a female donor with multiple sclerosis, enrolled in a pregnancy study. Source: peripheral blood, taken after pregnancy. The chain's CDR3 is CASTPRDRENQPQHF. CDR3 in DNA: TGCGCCAGCACCCCTAGGGACAGGGAAAATCAGCCCCAGCATTTT.